The 6 T cell receptor beta chains listed next were all sequenced from one sample in a study of Ad26.COV2.S vaccination and SARS-CoV-2 variants. Noted treatment: over 15 received Ad26.COV2.S at low or high dose, single or two shots; several received placebo; per-sample allocation not given. After the first vaccine or placebo injection, samples were drawn on day 63. Method: immunoSEQ multiplex PCR; TCRdb's copy keeps in-frame clones and lacks some. Found here are some 520,000 clones, roughly 85% of them singletons; the top ten hold around 13%. The sample was peripheral blood, taken in a trial of Ad26.COV2.S vaccine versus placebo. These receptors all come from a person aged 18-60 years who received the Ad26.COV2.S COVID-19 vaccine or a placebo.

The chain carries TRBV4-2 and TRBJ1-2; the D is unclear. From germline, CDR1 is LGHNA and CDR2 YNFKEQ. V lost 0 bases, J lost 6 bases, and 8 bases lay in between. CDR3 length: 13 amino acids. CDR3 in DNA: TGTGCCAGCAGCCAAGACAGTTCCCATGGCTACACCTTC. Its protein is CASSQDSSHGYTF.

The chain has TRBV11-2 and TRBJ1-1; D uncertain. Trimming took 1 base from V and 1 from J, leaving 7 bases between them. Germline V gene sequence: CDR1 SGHAT, CDR2 FQNNGV. The CDR3 sequence is 14 residues long. The CDR3 coding sequence is TGTGCCAGCAGCTTAGTCACAAAGAACACTGAAGCTTTCTTT. The encoded protein is CASSLVTKNTEAFF.

There are a few counts of this clone. The chain employs TRBV7-9 and TRBJ2-2; TRBD2 matches at 7 bases. CDR1 and CDR2 from the germline V gene are SEHNR and FQNEAQ (reference sequence). Trimming at V came to 5 bases and at J to 1 base, leaving 7 bases not matched to a gene. This CDR3 spans 16 amino acids. This chain's CDR3 is CASSPGGGRNTGELFF. CDR3 DNA sequence: TGTGCCAGCAGCCCCGGAGGCGGGAGGAACACCGGGGAGCTGTTTTTT.

Here the CDR3 reads CSVAGTGGYTGELFF. CDR3 coding DNA: TGCAGCGTTGCTGGGACAGGGGGATACACCGGGGAGCTGTTTTTT. The chain couples TRBV29-1 to TRBJ2-2; 11 nucleotides align to TRBD1. CDR3 length: 15 residues. V was clipped by 4 bases and J by 3 bases; unmatched bases: 4. CDR1 and CDR2 (germline): SQVTM, ANQGSEA.

The rearrangement uses TRBV27 and TRBJ2-3, with 12 positions matching TRBD2. Germline values: CDR1 MNHEY, CDR2 SMNVEV (reference sequence). The CDR3 totals 16 residues. V was pared by 3 bases and J by 8 bases, with 9 bases of the junction left unmatched. CDR3 coding DNA: TGTGCCAGCAGTTTGGTAGGGGCTAGCGGGAGGGGTACGCAGTATTTT. Amino acids: CASSLVGASGRGTQYF.

This chain joins TRBV5-4 and TRBJ1-2; 9 nucleotides align to TRBD1. CDR1 SGHNT and CDR2 YYREEE come from the germline V gene (reference sequence). This CDR3 has 14 residues. Losses at the gene ends were 5 bases for V and 2 bases for J; bases not matched to a gene: 4. CDR3 in amino acids: CASSTGTGNYGYTF. The CDR3 bases are TGTGCCAGCAGTACTGGGACAGGGAACTATGGCTACACCTTC.